This is a list of T cell receptor beta chains from one sample in a study of blood T cell repertoires in COVID-19. Only in-frame clones appear in the TCRdb table, and some are missing; sequencing was by immunoSEQ multiplex PCR. The repertoire holds roughly 88,000 clones, with 70% to 90% as singletons. Sequenced input: peripheral blood. The receptors shown here come from a woman in her fifties or sixties with COVID-19, enrolled during active disease. The CDR3 runs from the conserved cysteine through the conserved F or W. D genes are given only for firm matches. Clone size is given for some rows only: seen once, a few or many times, or a class if the clone is expanded.

V	J	size	D	DNA	CDR3
TRBV6-2/TRBV6-3	TRBJ2-1	.	.	TGTGCCAGCAGTTACCCCATATCAGGGAATTACAATGAGCAGTTCTTC	CASSYPISGNYNEQFF
TRBV4-1	TRBJ1-1	.	TRBD1	TGCGCCAGCAGCCAGGGGACAGCGCCAATATTGAACACTGAAGCTTTCTTT	CASSQGTAPILNTEAFF
TRBV6-5	TRBJ2-7	.	.	TGTGCCAGCAGCTTCAGGGGATCCGAGCAGTACTTC	CASSFRGSEQYF
TRBV9	TRBJ2-3	.	.	TGTGCCAGCAGCGTAGTAGGGGGTGGCACAGATACGCAGTATTTT	CASSVVGGGTDTQYF
TRBV28	TRBJ1-5	.	.	TGTGCCAGCAGTTTAATCCAGGGCAATCAGCCCCAGCATTTT	CASSLIQGNQPQHF
TRBV29-1	TRBJ1-1	once	TRBD1	TGCAGCGGGTCAACAGGGGTTGGGTTGGGCACTGAAGCTTTCTTT	CSGSTGVGLGTEAFF
TRBV18	TRBJ1-5	.	.	TGTGCCAGCTCACCACCGAACAGGGTCTATAGCAATCAGCCCCAGCATTTT	CASSPPNRVYSNQPQHF
TRBV29-1	TRBJ2-3	.	.	TGCAGCTGGGGGGGGGCCACAGATACGCAGTATTTT	CSWGGATDTQYF
TRBV28	TRBJ2-2	.	TRBD1	TGTGCCAGCAGTTCCTCGGACAGGGGGCTGGCCGGGGAGCTGTTTTTT	CASSSSDRGLAGELFF
TRBV6-5	TRBJ2-7	.	.	TGTGCCAGCAGTTATTATCCTGGCACCTCCTACGAGCAGTACTTC	CASSYYPGTSYEQYF
TRBV27	TRBJ2-1	.	TRBD2	TGTGCCAGCAGACGAGCCCCAGCGGGGGGCTACAATGAGCAGTTCTTC	CASRRAPAGGYNEQFF
TRBV14	TRBJ1-4	.	TRBD1	TGTGCCAGCAGCCACGGGACAGGGAGGGGGCCAACTAATGAAAAACTGTTTTTT	CASSHGTGRGPTNEKLFF
TRBV7-9	TRBJ2-2	.	TRBD2	TGTGCCAGCGGGGGGGTTATCCCCGGGGAGCTGTTTTTT	CASGGVIPGELFF
TRBV5-6	TRBJ2-1	.	TRBD2	TGTGCCAGCAGACCACTCGGACTAGCGAACAATGAGCAGTTCTTC	CASRPLGLANNEQFF
TRBV7-8	TRBJ2-7	.	.	TGTGCCAGCAGCTTAGGAGGGCTCTCCTACGAGCAGTACTTC	CASSLGGLSYEQYF
TRBV12-3/TRBV12-4	TRBJ1-2	once	.	TGTGCCAGCAGTTCGGGAGCAGTCGGCTACACCTTC	CASSSGAVGYTF
TRBV19	TRBJ1-4	.	TRBD1	TGTGCCAGTCGTCGGAAGGGGGCGCCTAATGAAAAACTGTTTTTT	CASRRKGAPNEKLFF
TRBV6-2/TRBV6-3	TRBJ1-1	.	.	TGTGCCAGCAGTTATGACCCCGGGGTAGGGAGCACTGAAGCTTTCTTT	CASSYDPGVGSTEAFF
TRBV10-3	TRBJ2-7	.	TRBD1	TGTGCCATCAGTGAGCGGGGACAGGACGAGCAGTACTTC	CAISERGQDEQYF
TRBV7-6	TRBJ2-5	.	TRBD1	TGTGCCAGCAGCTTAGGACAGGGTCTGATGGAGACCCAGTACTTC	CASSLGQGLMETQYF
TRBV5-6	TRBJ1-6	.	.	TGTGCCAGCAGCCTACGACAGGCCAATTCACCCCTCCACTTT	CASSLRQANSPLHF
TRBV10-3	TRBJ2-7	.	TRBD1	TGTGCCATCAGTGAAAGGGGACAGTCCTACGAGCAGTACTTC	CAISERGQSYEQYF
TRBV11-2	TRBJ1-2	.	.	TGTGCCAGCAGCTTAAAAGGGGGATATGGCTACACCTTC	CASSLKGGYGYTF
TRBV11-2	TRBJ2-5	.	.	TGTGCCAGCAGCTTCTTTGTATCGGAGACCCAGTACTTC	CASSFFVSETQYF
TRBV28	TRBJ2-5	.	.	TGTGCCAGCAGCCCCATCGAGCCGCGAGAGACCCAGTACTTC	CASSPIEPRETQYF
TRBV7-9	TRBJ2-6	.	.	TGTGCCAGCAGGCGAGGCCCAATGCGTTCTGGGGCCAACGTCCTGACTTTC	CASRRGPMRSGANVLTF
TRBV7-3	TRBJ2-1	.	.	TGTGCCAGCAGCTCTAGCGCCTCCGAGCGGTTCTTC	CASSSSASERFF
TRBV29-1	TRBJ1-2	.	.	TGCAGCGTGAGCCGGGACTATGGCTACACCTTC	CSVSRDYGYTF
TRBV5-1	TRBJ2-5	.	.	TGCGCCAGCAGCTTGAACATCCAAGAGACCCAGTACTTC	CASSLNIQETQYF
TRBV9	TRBJ2-7	.	TRBD1	TGTGCCAGCAGCGCAGGACAGGGCAACTACGAGCAGTACTTC	CASSAGQGNYEQYF
TRBV19	TRBJ2-1	.	TRBD1	TGTGCCAGTAGTCCCCGCAATCAAAGGGACAGATTGGGGTTCTTC	CASSPRNQRDRLGFF
TRBV7-2	TRBJ2-3	once	TRBD2	TGTGCCAGCAGCCCTAGCGGGGGGACCGCAGATACGCAGTATTTT	CASSPSGGTADTQYF
TRBV19	TRBJ2-7	.	TRBD1	TGTGCCAGTAGTATCAGGACAGGGTCCTACGAGCAGTACTTC	CASSIRTGSYEQYF
TRBV11-2	TRBJ1-2	.	.	TGTGCCAGCAGCTCTCTCGGGAACTATGGCTACACCTTC	CASSSLGNYGYTF
TRBV7-2	TRBJ1-3	.	.	TGTGCCAGCAGCTTAGTGCGACAGGGAAACACCATATATTTT	CASSLVRQGNTIYF
TRBV9	TRBJ1-2	.	.	TGTGCCAGCAGCTCGGACAGAGGGGACTATGGCTACACCTTC	CASSSDRGDYGYTF
TRBV6-2/TRBV6-3	TRBJ1-5	.	TRBD1	TGTGCCAGCAGCCCCGGGACAGGCCTCAATAGCAATCAGCCCCAGCATTTT	CASSPGTGLNSNQPQHF
TRBV9	TRBJ2-7	few	.	TGTGCCAGCAGCCCTGGCCCCTACGAGCAGTACTTC	CASSPGPYEQYF
TRBV3-1/TRBV3-2	TRBJ1-4	.	.	TGTGCCAGCAGCGATACCTCATCGGGAGAAAAACTGTTTTTT	CASSDTSSGEKLFF
TRBV30	TRBJ2-5	.	TRBD2	TGTGCCTGGAGTGAAAGCGGGGGGGCGGAGACCCAGTACTTC	CAWSESGGAETQYF
TRBV5-4	TRBJ1-2	.	.	TGTGCCAGCAGCTTTATGGACAGACGAAATGGCTACACCTTC	CASSFMDRRNGYTF
TRBV19	TRBJ2-7	.	TRBD1	TGTGCCAGTAGCCTAACAGGGGCTGACGAGCAGTACTTC	CASSLTGADEQYF
TRBV21-1	TRBJ2-1	.	.	TGTGCCAGCAGCAAATTCATCGGCCTAGCGGGGGGGCCTTTGGATGAGCAGTTCTTC	CASSKFIGLAGGPLDEQFF
TRBV7-2	TRBJ2-7	.	.	TGTGCCAGCAGGCGACAGAGCACCTACGAGCAGTACTTC	CASRRQSTYEQYF
TRBV27	TRBJ2-7	.	.	TGTGCCAGCAGTTCACCAGGAAGACGCGAGCAGTACTTC	CASSSPGRREQYF
TRBV11-2	TRBJ2-7	.	.	TGTGCCAGCAGCTTTTCTAGGTCCTCCTACGAGCAGTACTTC	CASSFSRSSYEQYF
TRBV11-2	TRBJ2-7	.	.	TGTGCCAGCAGACCAGGAGGCGGGGAAGGCGAGCAGTACTTC	CASRPGGGEGEQYF
TRBV4-1	TRBJ1-3	.	TRBD1	TGCGCCAGCAGCCAATCACCGGGACAGGGGACCAGCACCATATATTTT	CASSQSPGQGTSTIYF
TRBV4-1	TRBJ1-4	.	TRBD1	TGCGCCAGCAGCCAAGGGACAGGGGAGGGTGAAAAACTGTTTTTT	CASSQGTGEGEKLFF
TRBV6-5	TRBJ1-2	.	TRBD1	TGTGCCAGCAGTTACACCGACAGGGACTATGGCTACACCTTC	CASSYTDRDYGYTF
TRBV30	TRBJ1-6	once	.	TGTGCCTGGAGTCCCTTATTTGAGGGTAGCTCCTATAATTCACCCCTCCACTTT	CAWSPLFEGSSYNSPLHF
TRBV6-6	TRBJ1-3	.	.	TGTGCCAGCAGGGGCCTGCTCGGGAGAAACACCATATATTTT	CASRGLLGRNTIYF
TRBV7-9	TRBJ2-5	.	.	TGTGCCAGCAGCTTAGGGCGGGGACAGCTACAAGAGACCCAGTACTTC	CASSLGRGQLQETQYF
TRBV6-5	TRBJ1-5	once	TRBD1	TGTGCCAGCAGGCTAAGGACAGGGAATCAGCCCCAGCATTTT	CASRLRTGNQPQHF